Below are 10 T cell receptor beta chains sequenced from a single sample in a study of Graves' ophthalmopathy and Graves' hyperthyroidism. Amplified TCR beta CDR3 regions were obtained using RNA transcripts as template. HTBI primers were employed in first-round RT-PCR, then a second-round multiplex PCR followed. TCRdb analysed the multiplex PCR reads with MiXCR anew, one entry per CDR3 protein. This sample has hundreds of thousands of distinct CDR3 sequences, with more than 40% found just once. The sequenced sample was peripheral blood. Receptor source: an adult man with Graves' ophthalmopathy.

This clonotype came up a few times. The chain carries TRBV7-8 and TRBJ2-5; D gene unclear. CDR1 SGHVS and CDR2 FQNEAQ come from the germline V gene. The V gene lost 5 bases and the J gene lost 6 bases, with 19 bases spanning the gap. The CDR3 loop spans 15 amino acids. The CDR3 reads CASSPGRVRVKTQYF. The CDR3 bases are TGTGCCAGCAGCCCCGGTCGGGTAAGGGTGAAGACCCAGTACTTC.

The V gene is TRBV9, the J gene TRBJ2-6, with 8 bases lining up with TRBD1. CDR1 is SGDLS, CDR2 YYNGEE, per germline. The V and J ends lost 0 bases and 4 bases, in that order; junction bases with no gene match: 12. This CDR3 is 19 amino acids long. The CDR3 region has the DNA TGTGCCAGCAGCGTAGCTTCCAGGGGGCGCGGCACCGGGGCCAACGTCCTGACTTTC. This codes for CASSVASRGRGTGANVLTF.

The CDR3 is CASSEGTGDWKTQYF. Written as DNA, the CDR3 is TGTGCCAGCAGTGAAGGGACAGGGGATTGGAAGACCCAGTACTTC. The chain uses TRBV9 and TRBJ2-5, with TRBD1 matching 10 bases. After removal of 5 bases from V and 6 bases from J, the junction contained 10 bases not matched to a gene. The CDR3 runs to 15 residues. CDR1 and CDR2 from the germline V gene are SGDLS and YYNGEE.

This sequence joins TRBV29-1 and TRBJ1-1; D is uncertain. Trimming shortened V by 8 bases and J by 4 bases, and 14 bases separated the two germline ends. The CDR3 extends over 12 amino acids. Germline CDR1 reads SQVTM; CDR2 reads ANQGSEA. CDR3 amino acids: CSLDAEGTEAFF. As DNA, the CDR3 is TGCAGCTTAGACGCTGAGGGCACTGAAGCTTTCTTT.

The rearrangement uses TRBV7-3 and TRBJ2-7; weak D call: TRBD1 (6 bases). Germline CDR1 reads SGHTA; CDR2 reads FQGTGA. The V end was cut by 5 bases, the J end by 0 bases, with 14 bases between. The CDR3 is made up of 15 amino acids. CDR3 sequence reads: CASSPWPGDSYEQYF. CDR3 nucleotides: TGTGCCAGCAGCCCGTGGCCAGGGGACTCCTACGAGCAGTACTTC. The full variable domain, with the rest looked up from reference TRBV7-3 and TRBJ2-7, is GAGVSQTPSNKVTEKGKYVELRCDPISGHTALYWYRQSLGQGPEFLIYFQGTGAADDSGLPNDRFFAVRPEGSVSTLKIQRTERGDSAVYLCASSPWPGDSYEQYFGPGTRLTVT.

The chain couples TRBV25-1 to TRBJ1-3; 10 nucleotides line up with TRBD1. CDR1 is MGHDK and CDR2 is SYGVNS in the germline V gene. This CDR3 comprises 16 residues. The V and J ends lost 3 bases and 2 bases, in that order; junction bases with no gene match: 4. The DNA for the CDR3 is TGTGCCAGCAGTGACTCAGGACAGGGGGCTGGAAACACCATATATTTT. Protein: CASSDSGQGAGNTIYF.

The chain links TRBV5-1 to TRBJ2-5, with 8 bases lining up with TRBD1. Germline V CDR1 and CDR2: SGHRS, YFSETQ. V shed 4 bases and J 11 bases; nucleotides not matched to a gene: 7. This CDR3 is 12 amino acids long. The CDR3 sequence is CASSHPDREQYF. The CDR3 DNA is TGCGCCAGCAGCCATCCGGACAGGGAGCAGTACTTC.

This clonotype was recorded at least ten times. The chain links TRBV12-3 or TRBV12-4 to TRBJ2-2; 7 bases map to TRBD2. J lost 8 bases, V lost 4 bases, and 7 bases had no gene match. This CDR3 region has 14 residues. CDR3 amino acids: CASSWTSLGGELFF. CDR3 DNA: TGTGCCAGCAGTTGGACTAGTTTGGGTGGGGAGCTGTTTTTT.

The chain links TRBV19 to TRBJ1-6, with 8 bases aligning to TRBD1. The CDR3 is 16 residues long. Germline V gives CDR1 LNHDA, CDR2 SQIVND (reference sequence). V shed 3 bases, J shed 10 bases, and the junction held 11 bases outside the gene matches. CDR3 bases: TGTGCCAGTAGTATCCCCGGACAGGGATTAGGGTCACCCCTCCACTTT. Amino acids: CASSIPGQGLGSPLHF.

The chain employs TRBV10-2 and TRBJ1-4, with 9 bases aligning to TRBD1. This CDR3 comprises 14 residues. The germline gives CDR1 WSHSY, CDR2 SAAADI. With V trimmed by 2 bases and J by 6 bases, 1 base remained unmatched. This chain's CDR3 is CASSEGTGHEKLFF. The CDR3 nucleotides are TGCGCCAGCAGTGAGGGGACAGGGCATGAAAAACTGTTTTTT.